The T cell receptor (beta chain) under discussion was sequenced for a study of brain T cells in children with intractable seizures. Time point denoted: blood from clinic visit 5 months post-surgery; TSC patient then seizure free. Sequencing was limited to surgery cases with top T cell transcript signatures in brain tissue. Pre-surgery treatment included at least one anti-epileptic drug. General observations from the study: Only CDR3 sequence similarity suggested viral specificity, without known HCMV serostatus.

Regarding this clone: Its cognate antigen is unknown.

Clones were sequenced by immunoSEQ multiplex PCR, and TCRdb holds only the in-frame ones, with some missing. The sample includes hundreds of thousands of clones, over 90% of them seen just once. The sequenced sample was peripheral blood, obtained more than 4 months after surgery. This TCR derives from a boy under two years old with tuberous sclerosis and intractable seizures.

The DNA for the CDR3 is TGTGCCAGCAGCATATGGACAGGTGACACCGGGGAGCTGTTTTTT. Translation: CASSIWTGDTGELFF. The J gene is TRBJ2-2, the V gene TRBV7-8; 7 bases are a match to TRBD1. The length of the CDR3 is 15 residues. V lost 5 bases and J lost 3; bases outside the gene matches: 6. The germline gives CDR1 SGHVS, CDR2 FQNEAQ.